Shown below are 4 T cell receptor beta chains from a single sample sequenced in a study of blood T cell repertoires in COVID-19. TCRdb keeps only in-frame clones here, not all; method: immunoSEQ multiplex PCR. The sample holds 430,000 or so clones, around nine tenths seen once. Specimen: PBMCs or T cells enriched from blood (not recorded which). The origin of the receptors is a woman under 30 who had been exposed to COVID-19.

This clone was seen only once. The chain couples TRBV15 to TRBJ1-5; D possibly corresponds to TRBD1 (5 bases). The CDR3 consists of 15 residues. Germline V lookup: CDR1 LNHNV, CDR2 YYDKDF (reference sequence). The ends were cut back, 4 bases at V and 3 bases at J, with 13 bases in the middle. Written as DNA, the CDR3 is TGTGCCACCAGCACGCGGGACGGACCCAATCAGCCCCAGCATTTT. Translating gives CATSTRDGPNQPQHF. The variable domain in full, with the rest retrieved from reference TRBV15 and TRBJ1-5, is DAMVIQNPRYQVTQFGKPVTLSCSQTLNHNVMYWYQQKSSQAPKLLFHYYDKDFNNEADTPDNFQSRRPNTSFCFLDIRSPGLGDTAMYLCATSTRDGPNQPQHFGDGTRLSIL.

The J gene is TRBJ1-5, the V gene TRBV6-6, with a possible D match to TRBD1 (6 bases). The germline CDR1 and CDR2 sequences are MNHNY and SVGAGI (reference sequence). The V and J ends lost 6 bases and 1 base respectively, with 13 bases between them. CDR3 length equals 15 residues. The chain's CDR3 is CASRHRVESNQPQHF. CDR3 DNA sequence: TGTGCCAGCAGACACAGGGTAGAGAGCAATCAGCCCCAGCATTTT.

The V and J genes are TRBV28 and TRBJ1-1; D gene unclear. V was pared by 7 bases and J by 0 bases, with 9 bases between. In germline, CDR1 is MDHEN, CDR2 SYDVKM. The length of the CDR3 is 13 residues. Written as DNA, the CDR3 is TGTGCCAGCACCCCCAGTTTGAACACTGAAGCTTTCTTT. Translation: CASTPSLNTEAFF.

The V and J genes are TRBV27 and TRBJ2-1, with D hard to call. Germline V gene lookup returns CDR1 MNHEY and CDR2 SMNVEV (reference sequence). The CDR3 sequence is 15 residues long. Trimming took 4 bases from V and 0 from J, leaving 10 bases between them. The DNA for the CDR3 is TGTGCCAGCAGTTCCTCCATGAGCTCCTACAATGAGCAGTTCTTC. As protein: CASSSSMSSYNEQFF.